This T cell receptor (beta chain) was found in a study of blood T cell repertoires in COVID-19. Measured with immunoSEQ multiplex PCR; TCRdb has only the in-frame clones, and not every one. The profile shows about 170,000 clones, about 87% of them singletons. V gave up 4 bases and J gave up 14 bases, with 12 bases separating them. Germline V gene data show CDR1 as LGHDT and CDR2 as YNNKEL (reference sequence). The CDR3 loop spans 11 amino acids. The origin of this receptor is a man aged 18-30 years with active or convalescent COVID-19. The rearrangement uses TRBV3-1 (or the pseudogene TRBV3-2) and TRBJ2-1; D unclear. Sequencing was carried out using peripheral blood. DNA for the CDR3: TGTGCCAGCAGCCTCGGGTCCGTCAAGTTCTTC. Protein product: CASSLGSVKFF.